These 12 T cell receptor beta chains came from one sample sequenced in a study of T cell responses to AZD1222 COVID-19 vaccine. Profiled with immunoSEQ multiplex PCR; TCRdb holds only in-frame clones, not every one. The table includes 60,000 to 65,000 clones, less than 90% detected once. Source: peripheral blood, taken on day 0 of AZD1222 vaccination. These receptors were collected from an adult in good health.

The rearrangement links TRBV7-8 to TRBJ2-7, with D perhaps matching TRBD2 (6 bases). This CDR3 has 16 residues. The germline gives CDR1 SGHVS, CDR2 FQNEAQ. V was trimmed by 4 bases and J by 0 bases, leaving 16 bases between them. The CDR3 nucleotides are TGTGCCAGCAGCTCTTTAGCGGACCTTAGCTCCTACGAGCAGTACTTC. Translating it yields CASSSLADLSSYEQYF.

This clone was observed once. The chain combines TRBV19 with TRBJ2-1; 8 positions match TRBD2. V gave up 7 bases and J gave up 2 bases; unmatched junction bases: 13. Germline assignment: CDR1 LNHDA and CDR2 SQIVND (reference sequence). This CDR3 comprises 17 residues. CDR3 DNA sequence: TGTGCCAGTAACGACCCCCCGAATAGCGGGGCCTACAATGAGCAGTTCTTC. Its protein product is CASNDPPNSGAYNEQFF.

V usage is TRBV4-1 and J usage is TRBJ2-7; D remains ambiguous. The germline CDR1 and CDR2 sequences are MGHRA and YSYEKL. The CDR3 loop spans 14 amino acids. Trimming took off 1 base at V and 0 bases at J, with 7 bases between the two ends. Written as DNA, the CDR3 is TGCGCCAGCAGCCAAGTACAGAGCTCCTACGAGCAGTACTTC. It is translated as CASSQVQSSYEQYF.

The chain recombines TRBV5-6 with TRBJ1-2, with D uncertain. V shed 4 bases and J shed 4 bases, with 8 bases lying between them. The CDR3 has 12 amino acids. From germline, CDR1 is SGHDT and CDR2 YYEEEE. Here the CDR3 reads CASSGRTYGYTF. The CDR3 DNA reads TGTGCCAGCAGCGGACGGACCTATGGCTACACCTTC.

This clone was counted ten times or more. V and J are TRBV6-1 and TRBJ2-2; 8 positions agree with TRBD2. Germline assignment: CDR1 MNHNS and CDR2 SASEGT. Trimming at V came to 3 bases and at J to 5 bases, leaving 5 bases not matched to a gene. The CDR3 has 15 residues. The CDR3 loop is CASSEEAGDTGELFF. For the CDR3, the DNA is TGTGCCAGCAGTGAGGAAGCGGGAGATACCGGGGAGCTGTTTTTT.

This clone was picked up a small number of times. The rearrangement uses TRBV19 and TRBJ2-6, with TRBD1 matching 8 bases. CDR1 is LNHDA and CDR2 is SQIVND in the germline V gene (reference sequence). V lost 1 base, J lost 0 bases, and 8 bases stayed unmatched. The CDR3 has 19 residues. CDR3 loop: CASSIGQGTGLSGANVLTF. Here the CDR3 DNA reads TGTGCCAGTAGTATAGGACAGGGGACAGGACTCTCTGGGGCCAACGTCCTGACTTTC.

The rearrangement links TRBV7-9 to TRBJ2-7, with D perhaps matching TRBD2 (6 bases). Germline CDR1 SEHNR, CDR2 FQNEAQ (reference sequence). Trimming removed 5 bases from V and 7 bases from J, with 15 bases in between. The CDR3 contains 13 residues. CDR3 sequence reads: CASSPRAEGEQYF. Written as DNA, the CDR3 is TGTGCCAGCAGCCCCCGGGCGGAGGGGGAGCAGTACTTC.

There are a few counts of this clone. This chain connects TRBV5-1 to TRBJ1-2, with D unclear. CDR3 length: 13 amino acids. The germline CDR1 and CDR2 sequences are SGHRS and YFSETQ. The germline V and J ends were trimmed by 1 base and 8 bases, with 12 bases remaining between them. The CDR3 nucleotides are TGCGCCAGCAGCTTGCATGAGGGCCGGGGCTACACCTTC. Translating gives CASSLHEGRGYTF.

The chain uses TRBV19 and TRBJ1-5, with a weak D call TRBD1 (6 bases). There are 14 residues in the CDR3. V was trimmed by 3 bases and J by 6 bases, leaving 12 bases between them. Per the germline V gene, CDR1 is LNHDA and CDR2 is SQIVND (reference sequence). The CDR3 DNA sequence: TGTGCCAGTAGTATTTGGGGGGCCAGTCAGCCCCAGCATTTT. Translated: CASSIWGASQPQHF.

The genes are TRBV27 and TRBJ1-2, with D perhaps TRBD1 (5 bases). Trimming pared 7 bases from V and 0 bases from J, leaving 12 bases between. CDR3 length equals 14 residues. Germline V gene lookup returns CDR1 MNHEY and CDR2 SMNVEV (reference sequence). CDR3 protein: CASTKTGANYGYTF. The CDR3 DNA is TGTGCCAGCACTAAAACGGGGGCTAACTATGGCTACACCTTC.

The chain is built from TRBV2 and TRBJ1-2; 7 bases map to TRBD1. The CDR3 consists of 13 residues. Germline CDR1 and CDR2: SNHLY and FYNNEI. The junction had 9 bases not matched to a gene; V was cut back by 8 bases and J by 6 bases. The CDR3 protein is CASQGQRGNGYTF. In DNA form, the CDR3 reads TGTGCCAGCCAGGGACAGAGGGGAAATGGCTACACCTTC.

The chain links TRBV7-8 to TRBJ1-3; TRBD1 matches at 7 bases. J was trimmed by 3 bases and V by 1 base; bases with no gene match: 6. The CDR3 length is 16 residues. The germline CDR1 and CDR2 sequences are SGHVS and FQNEAQ. CDR3 sequence: CASSLEGRGLGNTIYF. The CDR3 nucleotides read TGTGCCAGCAGCTTAGAGGGAAGGGGGCTTGGAAACACCATATATTTT.